This T cell receptor beta chain was obtained from a study of CD8 T cells in Susac syndrome. Study observations and caveats: A relatively small number of individuals underwent TCR sequencing and HLA analysis.

Age- and sex-matched healthy donors served as the control group. TEMRA cells were enriched by FACS, and CD4+ and CD8+ T cells were negatively isolated. With 0 bases clipped from V and 6 bases from J, the junction kept 10 bases outside the gene matches. The CDR3 has 17 residues. After extraction with the RNeasy kit, about 0.5 to 1 ug of the RNA was reverse transcribed using random hexamers. The immunoSEQ assay covered 54 Vbeta and 13 Jbeta segments for CDR3. MiXCR, run by TCRdb on the immunoSEQ multiplex PCR reads, gives a single entry per CDR3 protein. The sample has roughly 180,000 distinct CDR3 sequences, about 95% seen once. Points on this clonotype: Its target is unknown.

The origin of this receptor is a human donor in good health. Input material: CD4+ T cells from PBMCs. The genes are TRBV23-1 and TRBJ2-3; 9 positions agree with TRBD2. Being an ORF, TRBV23-1 has a function that is uncertain. CDR3 nucleotides: TGCGCCAGCAGTCAATCTCGGGCTCGCGGGAGGGAGGATACGCAGTATTTT. It yields the protein CASSQSRARGREDTQYF.